Listed here is a single T cell receptor (beta chain). This entry belongs to a study of CD8+ T cells in alopecia areata. RNA extraction was followed by reverse transcription into cDNA, which acted as the sequencing template. Repertoires were generated with immunoSEQ multiplex PCR, while TCRdb's copy carries only in-frame clones and drops some. The sample carries over 150,000 clones, almost 65% recorded once. This clonotype was obtained from a human donor with alopecia areata. Sample: CD4+ T cells sorted from blood, taken at week 0.

CDR3 sequence: CASREQGEVYGYTF. The CDR3 nucleotides are TGTGCCAGCAGGGAACAGGGTGAGGTCTATGGCTACACCTTC. This rearrangement joins TRBV25-1 to TRBJ1-2; D is possibly TRBD1 (6 bases). Trimming pared 6 bases from V and 4 bases from J, leaving 15 bases between. The CDR3 consists of 14 residues. Germline assignment: CDR1 MGHDK and CDR2 SYGVNS.